Listed here are 21 T cell receptor beta chains from one sample, sequenced in a study of cytomegalovirus exposure and HLA in healthy donors. 60 Vbeta and 13 Jbeta primers were used in PCR. Clones were read by immunoSEQ multiplex PCR, and TCRdb kept only the in-frame ones, dropping some. The table has around 130,000 clones, around 70% seen once. Sequenced: PBMCs. All receptors come from a human donor in good health.

The chain links TRBV7-3 to TRBJ2-6; 8 nucleotides line up with TRBD1. Trimming removed 1 base from V and 0 bases from J; junction bases left unmatched: 11. CDR1 is SGHTA and CDR2 is FQGTGA in the germline V gene. The CDR3 has 20 residues. CDR3 bases: TGTGCCAGCAGCTTAAAGGGCGGTCAGGGGGCTAACTCTGGGGCCAACGTCCTGACTTTC. Its protein product is CASSLKGGQGANSGANVLTF.

The chain is built from TRBV29-1 and TRBJ2-5, with TRBD2 matching over 8 bases. Germline lookup yields CDR1 SQVTM and CDR2 ANQGSEA. J was trimmed by 5 bases and V by 7 bases; bases with no gene match: 9. The CDR3 consists of 13 residues. The CDR3 spells CSAPAGGGETQYF. In DNA form, the CDR3 reads TGCAGCGCCCCCGCGGGAGGCGGGGAGACCCAGTACTTC.

The V call is TRBV27, the J call TRBJ2-7, with a weak D call TRBD2 (6 bases). CDR3 size: 15 residues. The V gene's germline CDR1 is MNHEY and CDR2 SMNVEV (reference sequence). Between the trimmed V and J ends, which lost 9 bases and 5 bases, there was a span of 23 bases. The CDR3 loop reads CASLSPGGTRDEQYF. The CDR3 DNA reads TGTGCCAGTCTTTCGCCCGGGGGAACGAGAGACGAGCAGTACTTC.

This clone appeared a few times. The CDR3: CASTPDRTVSATQYF. DNA of the CDR3: TGTGCCAGCACCCCGGACAGGACCGTTTCGGCGACCCAGTACTTC. The chain joins TRBV28 to TRBJ2-5; 7 bases agree with TRBD1. In germline, CDR1 is MDHEN, CDR2 SYDVKM. Trimming removed 7 bases from V and 7 bases from J; junction bases left unmatched: 15. This CDR3 comprises 15 residues.

As regards this clone: The germline gene is not matched at one end of the junction; a read error may be the cause. The rearrangement joins TRBV7-9 to TRBJ2-7; D is unclear. Germline V CDR1 and CDR2: SEHNR, FQNEAQ (reference sequence). The CDR3 consists of 13 residues. The CDR3 sequence: CSSSPELVREQYF. CDR3 nucleotides: TGTTCCAGCAGCCCGGAGTTGGTTCGCGAGCAGTACTTC.

This chain uses TRBV19 with TRBJ2-5; 14 nucleotides line up with TRBD2. From germline, CDR1 is LNHDA and CDR2 SQIVND (reference sequence). The CDR3 is 15 amino acids. J gave up 3 bases and V 5 bases, and 2 bases lay outside the gene matches. In DNA, the CDR3 is TGTGCCAGTAGTGGGGGACTAGCGGGAGAAGAGACCCAGTACTTC. This encodes CASSGGLAGEETQYF.

This clone turned up a few times. The V and J genes are TRBV9 and TRBJ2-2; TRBD2 matches 13 bases. Germline V gene data show CDR1 as SGDLS and CDR2 as YYNGEE. The junction had 5 bases not matched to a gene; V was cut back by 3 bases and J by 0 bases. CDR3 length: 18 amino acids. The DNA of the CDR3 is TGTGCCAGCAGCGGACCGGGACTAGCGGGACCGAACACCGGGGAGCTGTTTTTT. This encodes CASSGPGLAGPNTGELFF.

This clone was observed a single time. The chain has TRBV27 and TRBJ2-2, with 11 bases lining up with TRBD2. V gave up 6 bases and J gave up 6 bases; unmatched junction bases: 9. CDR1 is MNHEY, CDR2 SMNVEV, per germline (reference sequence). The CDR3 totals 16 residues. CDR3 DNA: TGTGCCAGCAGCATACTCGGGACTAGCGGACCCGGGGAGCTGTTTTTT. Its protein product is CASSILGTSGPGELFF.

This clone has only a few counts. The V and J genes are TRBV9 and TRBJ1-5; D unresolved. The CDR3 runs to 16 residues. Germline lookup yields CDR1 SGDLS and CDR2 YYNGEE. The germline V and J ends were trimmed by 3 bases and 1 base, with 14 bases remaining between them. CDR3 region: CASSAGTDVSNQPQHF. In DNA, the CDR3 is TGTGCCAGCAGCGCAGGTACTGACGTAAGCAATCAGCCCCAGCATTTT.

V usage is TRBV5-4 and J usage is TRBJ2-7; D is perhaps TRBD2 (5 bases). V lost 4 bases and J 2 bases, leaving 19 bases between the germline ends. The CDR3 extends over 16 amino acids. Germline V gene lookup returns CDR1 SGHNT and CDR2 YYREEE (reference sequence). CDR3 bases: TGTGCCAGCAGCCCGGCCCCGGGCGGGCTAACCTACGAGCAGTACTTC. Translating gives CASSPAPGGLTYEQYF.

This chain uses TRBV27 with TRBJ1-4; no firm D call. The CDR3 is 18 residues long. V lost 0 bases to trimming and J lost 7 bases, with 21 bases between them. Germline loops: CDR1 MNHEY, CDR2 SMNVEV (reference sequence). CDR3 coding DNA: TGTGCCAGCAGTTTATCGGGGAGCCCTATGGACCGTGCTGAAAAACTGTTTTTT. Translating it yields CASSLSGSPMDRAEKLFF.

Of note for this clone: The junction departs from germline at one end; a sequencing error may be responsible. J is TRBJ2-1 and V is TRBV4-2; D unresolved. The CDR3 runs 13 residues. CDR1 is LGHNA, CDR2 YNFKEQ, per germline. DNA of the CDR3: TGTGCCAGCAGCGAAGATCCGAGCAATGAGCAGTTCTTC. This gives the protein CASSEDPSNEQFF.

The genes are TRBV6-4 and TRBJ2-2, with D tentatively TRBD2 (5 bases). V was cut by 3 bases and J by 6 bases, with 8 bases left in between. The CDR3 contains 13 residues. Germline CDR1 reads MRHNA; CDR2 reads SNTAGT. Written as DNA, the CDR3 is TGTGCCAGCAGTGATCGAGGGCCCGGGGAGCTGTTTTTT. It encodes CASSDRGPGELFF.

The J gene is TRBJ1-2, the V gene TRBV29-1, with D unresolved. In germline, CDR1 is SQVTM, CDR2 ANQGSEA. V lost 4 bases and J lost 8, with 11 bases in between. The CDR3 spans 11 residues. The CDR3 is CSVVGGGGYTF. CDR3 sequence (DNA): TGCAGCGTTGTCGGAGGAGGCGGCTACACCTTC.

As regards this clone: The same CDR3 also results from other DNA sequences found in this sample. The V gene is TRBV6-5, the J gene TRBJ1-1; no clear D. Deletions cut 2 bases from V and 0 bases from J, with 7 bases between. Germline CDR1 and CDR2: MNHEY and SVGAGI. The CDR3 has 14 amino acids. This CDR3 reads CASSYGGVNTEAFF. The CDR3 bases are TGTGCCAGCAGTTACGGCGGGGTGAACACTGAAGCTTTCTTT.

The rearrangement joins TRBV6-1 to TRBJ1-5; perhaps TRBD1 as D (6 bases). Per germline, CDR1 MNHNS and CDR2 SASEGT. This CDR3 is built from 15 residues. The V end lost 10 bases, the J end lost 0 bases, and 16 bases lay between the germline ends. The chain's CDR3 is CATRNRDNSNQPQHF. CDR3 sequence (DNA): TGTGCCACCAGAAACAGGGACAATAGCAATCAGCCCCAGCATTTT.

This sequence joins TRBV5-1 and TRBJ1-3; 7 positions agree with TRBD1. Germline trimming cut 4 bases from V and 3 bases from J; bases unmatched to any gene: 4. Germline loops: CDR1 SGHRS, CDR2 YFSETQ. The CDR3 totals 14 residues. CDR3 bases: TGCGCCAGCAGCCAGAGACAGGGTGGAAACACCATATATTTT. Its protein is CASSQRQGGNTIYF.

This chain uses TRBV5-1 with TRBJ2-5; perhaps TRBD1 as D (6 bases). The J call is uncertain, as TRBJ2-7 better fits the DNA end. The CDR3 loop spans 14 amino acids. The germline V gene encodes CDR1 SGHRS and CDR2 YFSETQ. The CDR3 bases are TGCGCCAGCAGCTTCCGGGACAACTCCTACGAGCAGTACTTC. Protein: CASSFRDNSYEQYF.

In DNA, the CDR3 is TGTGCCTGGTCCTTATCCCGGGAGGGAACCTACGAGCAGTACTTC. Its protein is CAWSLSREGTYEQYF. The gene calls are TRBV30 and TRBJ2-7, with TRBD2 identical over 8 bases. The CDR3 is 15 residues long. CDR1 is GTSNPN, CDR2 SVGIG, per germline (reference sequence). Germline trimming cut 5 bases from V and 2 bases from J; bases unmatched to any gene: 11.

CDR3 sequence: CASGLTGTGYNYGYTF. DNA for the CDR3: TGTGCTAGTGGCCTAACCGGGACAGGATATAACTATGGCTACACCTTC. The chain uses TRBV12-5 and TRBJ1-2; TRBD1 agrees at 8 bases. Germline CDR1 reads LGHNT; CDR2 reads FRNRAP. The CDR3 is 16 residues long. Trimming took 6 bases from V and 1 from J; bases not matched to a gene: 10.

This chain uses TRBV28 with TRBJ1-2; 8 bases are shared with TRBD1. Germline V CDR1 and CDR2: MDHEN, SYDVKM. Losses at the gene ends were 6 bases for V and 7 bases for J; bases not matched to a gene: 7. The CDR3 covers 13 residues. The CDR3 loop reads CASSAPGQVGYTF. The CDR3 bases are TGTGCCAGCAGCGCACCGGGACAGGTTGGCTACACCTTC.